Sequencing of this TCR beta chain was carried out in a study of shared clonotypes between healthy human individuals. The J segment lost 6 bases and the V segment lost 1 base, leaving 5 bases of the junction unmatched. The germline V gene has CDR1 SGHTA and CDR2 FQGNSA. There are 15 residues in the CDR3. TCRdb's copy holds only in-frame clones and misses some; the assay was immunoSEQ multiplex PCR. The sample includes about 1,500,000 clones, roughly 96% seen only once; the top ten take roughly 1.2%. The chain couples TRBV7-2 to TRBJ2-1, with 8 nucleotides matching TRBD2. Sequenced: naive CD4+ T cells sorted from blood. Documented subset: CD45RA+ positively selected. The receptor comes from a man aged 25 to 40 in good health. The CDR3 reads CASSLDRAGANEQFF. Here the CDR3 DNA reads TGTGCCAGCAGCTTAGACCGAGCGGGAGCCAATGAGCAGTTCTTC. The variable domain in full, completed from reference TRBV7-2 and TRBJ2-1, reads GAGVSQSPSNKVTEKGKDVELRCDPISGHTALYWYRQSLGQGLEFLIYFQGNSAPDKSGLPSDRFSAERTGGSVSTLTIQRTQQEDSAVYLCASSLDRAGANEQFFGPGTRLTVL.